The clone carrying this T cell receptor beta chain was found many times. Its antigen is currently unknown. Construction of TCR beta libraries relied on iRepertoire HTBI primers and on Arm-PCR targeting CDR3 regions. TCRdb reprocessed the multiplex PCR reads with MiXCR, giving one entry per CDR3 protein. This sample has a few hundred thousand distinct CDR3 sequences, with approximately 16% found just once. This CDR3 contains 13 residues. Germline V gene data show CDR1 as GTSNPN and CDR2 as SVGIG (reference sequence). V was clipped by 3 bases and J by 10 bases, with 16 bases between them. These data belong to a study of regulatory T cells in long-lasting Graves disease. Specified time point: newly diagnosed GD, antithyroid drugs for less than 3 months. From RNA extracted from PBMCs, the TCR library was made. Whole-study findings and limits: Lower TCR diversity was seen in persistent Graves' patients than in newly diagnosed ones.

These data also formed part of another study, on T cells in Graves' hyperthyroidism and ophthalmopathy. That study reports: A patient was excluded if there was uncontrolled infection, other autoimmune disease, pregnancy or lactation.

Source: peripheral blood mononuclear cells (PBMCs), taken at new diagnosis, from a patient treated with antithyroid drugs. This clonotype was sampled from a man aged 40-55 years with Graves disease. The V gene is TRBV30, the J gene TRBJ2-1; D gene unclear. As DNA, the CDR3 is TGTGCCTGGAGCGGAACAAGGGTAGGCGAGCAGTTCTTC. Amino acids: CAWSGTRVGEQFF.